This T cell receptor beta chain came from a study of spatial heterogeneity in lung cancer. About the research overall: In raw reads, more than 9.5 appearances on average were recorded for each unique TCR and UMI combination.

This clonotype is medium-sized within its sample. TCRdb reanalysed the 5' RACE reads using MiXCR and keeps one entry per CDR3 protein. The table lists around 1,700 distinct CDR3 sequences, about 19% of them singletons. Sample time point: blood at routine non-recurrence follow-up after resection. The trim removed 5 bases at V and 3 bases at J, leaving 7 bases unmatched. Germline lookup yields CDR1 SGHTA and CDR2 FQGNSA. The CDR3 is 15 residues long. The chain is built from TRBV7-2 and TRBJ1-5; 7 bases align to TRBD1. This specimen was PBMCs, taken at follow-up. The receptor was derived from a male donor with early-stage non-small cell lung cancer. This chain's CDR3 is CASSAGDSSNQPQHF. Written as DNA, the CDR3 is TGTGCCAGCAGCGCAGGGGACAGCTCCAATCAGCCCCAGCATTTT.